A single T cell receptor (beta chain) is shown here with its context. Its cognate antigen is unknown. The data were obtained in a study of Ad26.COV2.S vaccination and SARS-CoV-2 variants. V shed 2 bases, J shed 0 bases, and the junction held 4 bases outside the gene matches. This CDR3 contains 17 residues. Profiling relied on immunoSEQ multiplex PCR, and the TCRdb table lists in-frame clones only, not all of them. The sample consists of about 180,000 clones, approximately 88% of them appearing once. Points from the study as a whole: Reported post-vaccination CD8+ and CD4+ T cell responses to spike showed substantial breadth.

The specimen comprised peripheral blood, sampled after recovery from COVID-19. The chain combines TRBV6-7 with TRBJ1-6; 7 positions agree with TRBD1. TRBV6-7 is an open reading frame whose function is uncertain. The source of this sequence is a human donor who had recovered from COVID-19. In DNA, the CDR3 is TGTGCCAGCAGTTACAAGGGGGCGCCCTCCTATAATTCACCCCTCCACTTT. Encoded protein: CASSYKGAPSYNSPLHF.